This is a list of T cell receptor beta chains from one sample in a study of blood T cells in healthy people across ages. TCRdb redid the calling of the 5' RACE reads with MiXCR, one entry per CDR3 protein. Of roughly 550,000 distinct CDR3 sequences in the sample, around 24% were seen once. These data were also filed under a second study, of T cells of mothers and their children.

Sequencing input: blood. The receptors shown here come from a boy younger than 18 in good health. Both conserved end residues are part of each CDR3. Fields, in order: CDR3 protein, CDR3 DNA, D gene, J gene, clone size, V gene. D genes are given only for firm matches. The listing skips clone size in some rows; elsewhere it reads once, few, many or a size class.

CASSLGDRGTYNEQFF | TGCGCCAGCAGCTTGGGGGACAGGGGCACCTACAATGAGCAGTTCTTC | TRBD1 | TRBJ2-1 | . | TRBV5-1
CASSRPGQGPEQYF | TGTGCCAGCAGTCGTCCGGGACAGGGACCCGAGCAGTACTTC | TRBD1 | TRBJ2-7 | . | TRBV12-3/TRBV12-4
CASSLASQGSYGYTF | TGTGCCAGCAGCTTAGCGAGTCAGGGTAGCTATGGCTACACCTTC | . | TRBJ1-2 | few | TRBV7-2
CASSLTGRVDEQYF | TGTGCCAGCAGCTTGACGGGCAGGGTCGACGAGCAGTACTTC | . | TRBJ2-7 | . | TRBV5-6
CASSQDGGSGGNEQFF | TGCGCCAGCAGCCAAGATGGGGGTTCGGGGGGTAATGAGCAGTTCTTC | TRBD2 | TRBJ2-1 | many | TRBV4-3
CASSFKGPIGGGYNEQFF | TGTGCCAGCAGCTTTAAGGGACCGATAGGGGGCGGTTACAATGAGCAGTTCTTC | TRBD1 | TRBJ2-1 | . | TRBV7-2
CASSLGQGFETQYF | TGTGCCAGCAGCTTGGGACAGGGGTTCGAGACCCAGTACTTC | TRBD1 | TRBJ2-5 | . | TRBV7-2
CSGGGGALVQETQYF | TGCAGCGGGGGTGGGGGGGCGCTCGTCCAAGAGACCCAGTACTTC | . | TRBJ2-5 | . | TRBV29-1
CSARNFRQGSYGYTF | TGCAGTGCTAGAAATTTTCGACAGGGTAGCTATGGCTACACCTTC | TRBD1 | TRBJ1-2 | few | TRBV20-1
CASSIPTGSKNIQYF | TGTGCCAGCAGTATACCCACCGGGTCCAAAAACATTCAGTACTTC | . | TRBJ2-4 | few | TRBV12-3/TRBV12-4
CAYGQGGTGELFF | TGTGCCTACGGACAGGGAGGCACCGGGGAGCTGTTTTTT | TRBD1 | TRBJ2-2 | few | TRBV30
CASSWKTGELFF | TGTGCCAGCAGCTGGAAGACCGGGGAGCTGTTTTTT | . | TRBJ2-2 | few | TRBV5-5
CASSNGDTARGDQPQHF | TGTGCCAGTAGTAACGGGGACACGGCCCGCGGGGATCAGCCCCAGCATTTT | . | TRBJ1-5 | . | TRBV19
CASSYSIGQNQPQHF | TGTGCCAGCAGTTACTCGATAGGGCAGAATCAGCCCCAGCATTTT | . | TRBJ1-5 | . | TRBV6-2/TRBV6-3